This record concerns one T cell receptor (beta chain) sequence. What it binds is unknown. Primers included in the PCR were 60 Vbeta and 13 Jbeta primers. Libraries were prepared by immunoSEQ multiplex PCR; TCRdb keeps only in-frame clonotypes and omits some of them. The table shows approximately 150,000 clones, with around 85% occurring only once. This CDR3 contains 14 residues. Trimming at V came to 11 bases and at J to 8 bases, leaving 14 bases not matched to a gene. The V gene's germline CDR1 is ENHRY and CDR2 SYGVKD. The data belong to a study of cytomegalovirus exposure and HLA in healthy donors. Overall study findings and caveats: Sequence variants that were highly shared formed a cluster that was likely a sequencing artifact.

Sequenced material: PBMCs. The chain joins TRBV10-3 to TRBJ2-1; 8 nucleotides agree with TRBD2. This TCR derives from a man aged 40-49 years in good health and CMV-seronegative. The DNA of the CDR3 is TGTGCCGTCGCAGACGGGCGGGGGGTAGATGAGCAGTTCTTC. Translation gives CAVADGRGVDEQFF.